The 10 T cell receptor beta chains in this list originate from one sample, sequenced in a study of shared clonotypes between healthy human individuals. The assay was immunoSEQ multiplex PCR, and TCRdb's table has in-frame clones only and misses some. The table lists a few million clones, over 85% of them singletons. The specimen was naive CD4+ T cells sorted from blood. The subset is: CD45RA+ positively selected. Source of these receptors: a man between 18 and 29 years old in good health.

The DNA for the CDR3 is TGTGCCATCAGTGGGGGACAGTATAAAAACTATGGCTACACCTTC. Translated: CAISGGQYKNYGYTF. J is TRBJ1-2 and V is TRBV10-3, with 7 bases lining up with TRBD1. This CDR3 has 15 residues. With V trimmed by 4 bases and J by 2 bases, 7 bases remained unmatched. Germline values: CDR1 ENHRY, CDR2 SYGVKD.

This clone was picked up one time. V is TRBV7-2 and J is TRBJ1-6, with a possible D match to TRBD1 (5 bases). Germline V lookup: CDR1 SGHTA, CDR2 FQGNSA. CDR3 size: 16 residues. Trimming pared 5 bases from V and 4 bases from J, leaving 15 bases between. In DNA form, the CDR3 reads TGTGCCAGCAGCCCTCAGTCGGGGGTATATAATTCACCCCTCCACTTT. It codes for CASSPQSGVYNSPLHF.

A single count supports this clone. The chain combines TRBV7-9 with TRBJ2-7; D gene unclear. V was clipped by 5 bases and J by 5 bases, with 19 bases between them. Germline assignment: CDR1 SEHNR and CDR2 FQNEAQ (reference sequence). This CDR3 spans 15 amino acids. CDR3 DNA sequence: TGTGCCAGCAGCCCGCACCCGGACGGATTTAACGAGCAGTACTTC. As protein: CASSPHPDGFNEQYF.

The chain combines TRBV6-1 with TRBJ1-3, with a tentative D call TRBD1 (6 bases). The germline CDR1 and CDR2 sequences are MNHNS and SASEGT. Trimming pared 7 bases from V and 6 bases from J, leaving 13 bases between. CDR3 size: 13 residues. The CDR3 DNA sequence: TGTGCCAGCATTAGGACAGAGATAAACACCATATATTTT. This gives the protein CASIRTEINTIYF.

This clone has only one observation. The chain has TRBV4-2 and TRBJ2-3; TRBD2 agrees at 12 bases. This CDR3 comprises 14 residues. The junction had 7 bases not matched to a gene; V was cut back by 7 bases and J by 8 bases. Germline V gene sequence: CDR1 LGHNA, CDR2 YNFKEQ. The CDR3 spells CASTPVLAGGTQYF. The CDR3 bases are TGTGCCAGCACTCCCGTACTAGCGGGGGGTACGCAGTATTTT.

V gene TRBV25-1 combines with J gene TRBJ1-3; the D gene is possibly TRBD1 (6 bases). Germline V gene data show CDR1 as MGHDK and CDR2 as SYGVNS. Trimming removed 1 base from V and 4 bases from J, with 11 bases in between. This CDR3 is built from 15 residues. In DNA form, the CDR3 reads TGTGCCAGCAGTGAATCCGGGGGCGGAGGAAACACCATATATTTT. It specifies CASSESGGGGNTIYF.

The chain recombines TRBV6-1 with TRBJ2-7; no reliable D call. This CDR3 contains 15 residues. V lost 3 bases and J lost 7, with 19 bases in between. CDR1 and CDR2 (germline): MNHNS, SASEGT. The CDR3 DNA is TGTGCCAGCAGTGAGGCAGCAACCCCTTATGGGGAGCAGTACTTC. Its protein is CASSEAATPYGEQYF.

The chain is built from TRBV6-1 and TRBJ2-5; a possible D gene is TRBD1 (5 bases). The CDR3 is made up of 11 amino acids. CDR1 MNHNS and CDR2 SASEGT come from the germline V gene. Trimming shortened V by 6 bases and J by 5 bases, and 7 bases separated the two germline ends. The CDR3 sequence is CASRGVETQYF. DNA of the CDR3: TGTGCCAGCAGAGGGGTGGAGACCCAGTACTTC.

This clone was detected only a few times. The rearrangement joins TRBV10-3 to TRBJ1-6; possible D gene TRBD1, 6 bases. The CDR3 loop spans 14 amino acids. Germline CDR1 and CDR2: ENHRY and SYGVKD. V was cut by 3 bases and J by 4 bases, with 7 bases left in between. The CDR3 DNA follows: TGTGCCATCAGTGAAGGACAGTATAATTCACCCCTCCACTTT. Amino acids: CAISEGQYNSPLHF.

This clone was recorded only once. The chain employs TRBV2 and TRBJ2-5, with TRBD2 matching over 8 bases. The CDR3 consists of 15 residues. After removal of 9 bases from V and 6 bases from J, the junction contained 15 bases not matched to a gene. Per germline, CDR1 SNHLY and CDR2 FYNNEI. Here the CDR3 reads CASQGGSGAGKTQYF. The CDR3, as DNA: TGTGCCAGTCAGGGTGGTAGCGGGGCGGGAAAGACCCAGTACTTC. Full variable domain (outside the CDR3, taken from reference TRBV2 and TRBJ2-5): EPEVTQTPSHQVTQMGQEVILRCVPISNHLYFYWYRQILGQKVEFLVSFYNNEISEKSEIFDDQFSVERPDGSNFTLKIRSTKLEDSAMYFCASQGGSGAGKTQYFGPGTRLLVL.